These 26 T cell receptor beta chains were all obtained from the same sample, sequenced in a study of T cell changes during pregnancy in multiple sclerosis (dated by TCRdb to the late 2010s). Libraries were made using the immunoSEQ multiplex PCR assay. The table comes from immuneACCESS by way of TCRdb, which keeps in-frame sequences with V and J called. Part of the clones is missing from these tables; in studies checked, under half for an unresolved V gene and the rest for unknown reasons. The sample data list about 23,000 clones, and roughly 90% of these were observed just once. Around 7% of the sample is held by the ten biggest clonotypes. The input for sequencing was CD8+ T cells from peripheral blood mononuclear cells, taken in the first trimester of pregnancy. These TCRs come from a female donor with multiple sclerosis, enrolled in a pregnancy study.

The chain joins TRBV7-6 to TRBJ2-7; the D gene is possibly TRBD1 (6 bases). The V and J ends lost 0 bases and 7 bases respectively, with 10 bases between them. Germline V gene lookup returns CDR1 SGHVS and CDR2 FNYEAQ. CDR3 length: 13 amino acids. The DNA of the CDR3 is TGTGCCAGCAGCTTAGCTTGGGGGCAAGAGCAGTACTTC. Protein: CASSLAWGQEQYF.

This clone appeared once. The chain couples TRBV27 to TRBJ2-1; D is perhaps TRBD2 (5 bases). Germline V gene data show CDR1 as MNHEY and CDR2 as SMNVEV (reference sequence). The CDR3 is 15 amino acids. Between the trimmed V and J ends, which lost 2 bases and 0 bases, there was a span of 8 bases. The CDR3 is CASSLGGYSYNEQFF. CDR3 sequence (DNA): TGTGCCAGCAGTTTAGGCGGGTACTCCTACAATGAGCAGTTCTTC.

The chain joins TRBV6-5 to TRBJ2-7, with TRBD1 identical over 10 bases. Per the germline V gene, CDR1 is MNHEY and CDR2 is SVGAGI. Losses at the gene ends were 9 bases for V and 5 bases for J; bases not matched to a gene: 4. This CDR3 region has 12 residues. The CDR3 coding sequence is TGTGCCAGTGGACAGGGGGAGAACGAGCAGTACTTC. This gives the protein CASGQGENEQYF.

In its sample, this clone is medium-sized. The gene calls are TRBV4-2 and TRBJ1-2, with no clear D. Germline CDR1 is LGHNA and CDR2 is YNFKEQ. This CDR3 has 14 amino acids. V shed 1 base and J shed 7 bases, with 13 bases lying between them. CDR3 nucleotides: TGTGCCAGCAGCCAAGGCCGGGAAAATTCTGGCTACACCTTC. Its protein product is CASSQGRENSGYTF.

This rearrangement joins TRBV19 to TRBJ1-3; TRBD1 is a possible D gene (6 bases). Trimming removed 7 bases from V and 2 bases from J, with 18 bases in between. Germline V gene sequence: CDR1 LNHDA, CDR2 SQIVND (reference sequence). The CDR3 sequence is 16 residues long. The CDR3: CASTPRGTRAGNTIYF. CDR3 nucleotide sequence: TGTGCCAGTACCCCAAGAGGGACAAGGGCTGGAAACACCATATATTTT.

This clone was picked up one time. This chain uses TRBV6-6 with TRBJ2-7; TRBD2 aligns across 7 bases. CDR1 is MNHNY, CDR2 SVGAGI, per germline (reference sequence). This CDR3 region has 13 residues. With V trimmed by 2 bases and J by 6 bases, 4 bases remained unmatched. The chain's CDR3 is CASSYRSSGEQYF. The CDR3 nucleotides read TGTGCCAGCAGTTACCGGTCTAGCGGCGAGCAGTACTTC.

The CDR3 DNA reads as TGTGCCTGGAGCACAGGGGGCGGGGAGACCCAGTACTTC. As protein: CAWSTGGGETQYF. V usage is TRBV30 and J usage is TRBJ2-5; 9 nucleotides agree with TRBD1. The CDR3 totals 13 residues. The germline CDR1 and CDR2 sequences are GTSNPN and SVGIG (reference sequence). Germline trimming cut 3 bases from V and 5 bases from J; bases unmatched to any gene: 4.

This rearrangement joins TRBV27 to TRBJ2-7, with D possibly matching TRBD2 (6 bases). Germline assignment: CDR1 MNHEY and CDR2 SMNVEV (reference sequence). CDR3 length: 13 amino acids. Trimming left V 0 bases short and J 7 bases short, with 10 bases between. CDR3 DNA: TGTGCCAGCAGTTTATCGTATGGGAGGGAGCAGTACTTC. Protein product: CASSLSYGREQYF.

The gene calls are TRBV29-1 and TRBJ2-1, with D perhaps matching TRBD2 (5 bases). Trimming stripped 0 bases from V and 4 bases from J, with 13 bases between. Germline loops: CDR1 SQVTM, CDR2 ANQGSEA. This CDR3 has 15 residues. This CDR3 reads CSVEDHFGKYNEQFF. The CDR3 nucleotides read TGCAGCGTTGAAGACCACTTCGGGAAATACAATGAGCAGTTCTTC.

The V and J genes are TRBV6-5 and TRBJ2-1; TRBD2 matches at 11 bases. Germline CDR1 is MNHEY and CDR2 is SVGAGI. The CDR3 has 15 amino acids. With 8 bases clipped from V and 7 bases from J, the junction kept 10 bases outside the gene matches. CDR3 sequence: CASRTTSGKLNEQFF. In nucleotides, the CDR3 is TGTGCCAGCCGAACGACTAGCGGGAAATTAAATGAGCAGTTCTTC.

The V gene is TRBV7-6, the J gene TRBJ2-3, with D possibly TRBD2 on 5 matching bases. From germline, CDR1 is SGHVS and CDR2 FNYEAQ. The CDR3 spans 13 residues. Deletions cut 0 bases from V and 4 bases from J, with 5 bases between. CDR3 in DNA: TGTGCCAGCAGCTTAGCGGAGGCAGATACGCAGTATTTT. It translates to CASSLAEADTQYF.

This chain uses TRBV9 with TRBJ1-1; 12 bases line up with TRBD1. The V gene's germline CDR1 is SGDLS and CDR2 YYNGEE. Germline trimming cut 5 bases from V and 4 bases from J; bases unmatched to any gene: 6. The CDR3 sequence is 15 residues long. The CDR3 DNA reads TGTGCCAGCAGGGGACAGGGGGCTAGTGGCACTGAAGCTTTCTTT. Its protein product is CASRGQGASGTEAFF.

This rearrangement joins TRBV27 to TRBJ2-1, with 12 bases that match TRBD2. The CDR3 has 18 amino acids. Germline V lookup: CDR1 MNHEY, CDR2 SMNVEV (reference sequence). The V segment lost 3 bases and the J segment 2 bases; nucleotides outside the gene matches: 8. CDR3 nucleotide sequence: TGTGCCAGCAGTTTCAGACTAGCGGGAGCTCTTACCTACAATGAGCAGTTCTTC. Its translation is CASSFRLAGALTYNEQFF.

The V and J genes are TRBV4-3 and TRBJ2-5; 11 nucleotides align to TRBD2. This CDR3 contains 15 residues. Germline loops: CDR1 LGHNA, CDR2 YSLEER. The V gene end was trimmed by 1 base and the J gene end by 2 bases; junction bases not matched to a gene: 0. The CDR3 loop is CASSQGLAGQETQYF. In DNA, the CDR3 is TGCGCCAGCAGCCAAGGACTAGCGGGGCAAGAGACCCAGTACTTC.

This clone has at least ten counts. This chain connects TRBV7-2 to TRBJ1-1, with D maybe TRBD1 (6 bases). This CDR3 is built from 15 residues. Per germline, CDR1 SGHTA and CDR2 FQGNSA. V lost 5 bases and J lost 5, with 18 bases in between. CDR3 bases: TGTGCCAGCAGCCCAAAGAGGGGGTACGAGACTGAAGCTTTCTTT. Protein sequence: CASSPKRGYETEAFF. The variable domain in full, completed from reference TRBV7-2 and TRBJ1-1, reads GAGVSQSPSNKVTEKGKDVELRCDPISGHTALYWYRQSLGQGLEFLIYFQGNSAPDKSGLPSDRFSAERTGGSVSTLTIQRTQQEDSAVYLCASSPKRGYETEAFFGQGTRLTVV.

The CDR3 protein is CASSSAGVGNEQFF. CDR3 DNA sequence: TGTGCCAGCAGTTCAGCGGGAGTGGGAAATGAGCAGTTCTTC. The chain is built from TRBV27 and TRBJ2-1; TRBD2 aligns across 8 bases. The CDR3 has 14 residues. V gave up 4 bases and J gave up 7 bases; unmatched junction bases: 6. Germline V gene sequence: CDR1 MNHEY, CDR2 SMNVEV (reference sequence).

This clone has just one count. Because the CDR3's place on the DNA is in doubt, the DNA is left out and the CDR3 is given as listed by TCRdb. The chain carries TRBV19 and TRBJ1-2; the table's TRBD1 call for D was not verified on the DNA. Germline V gene lookup returns CDR1 LNHDA and CDR2 SQIVND (reference sequence). Ends included, the CDR3 has 11 residues. CDR3: CASSFGQGNTF.

This chain joins TRBV6-6 and TRBJ2-7; 7 bases match TRBD2. Per the germline V gene, CDR1 is MNHNY and CDR2 is SVGAGI (reference sequence). This CDR3 has 13 residues. J lost 5 bases, V lost 5 bases, and 6 bases had no gene match. Here the CDR3 reads CASSEREKDEQYF. Written as DNA, the CDR3 is TGTGCCAGCAGTGAGCGGGAAAAGGACGAGCAGTACTTC.

CDR3 bases: TGTGCCAGCAGCCACGTGCGGGAGAGGTACAATGAGCAGTTCTTC. Translated, it gives CASSHVRERYNEQFF. The chain recombines TRBV5-5 with TRBJ2-1, with 7 bases matching TRBD2. Germline V gene lookup returns CDR1 SGHKS and CDR2 YYEKEE (reference sequence). Trimming took 4 bases from V and 4 from J; bases not matched to a gene: 8. The CDR3 runs to 15 residues.

The chain is built from TRBV14 and TRBJ2-7, with D unresolved. V was shortened by 6 bases and J by 1 base, with 4 bases between the two germline ends. The length of the CDR3 is 11 residues. Per germline, CDR1 SGHDN and CDR2 FVKESK. In nucleotides, the CDR3 is TGTGCCAGCAGTAATTCCTACGAGCAGTACTTC. It translates to CASSNSYEQYF.

This clone has a single count. The gene calls are TRBV5-4 and TRBJ1-5; a weak D match, TRBD1 (5 bases). CDR3 length equals 13 residues. V lost 1 base, J lost 4 bases, and 6 bases lay in between. The germline V gene has CDR1 SGHNT and CDR2 YYREEE (reference sequence). In nucleotides, the CDR3 is TGTGCCAGCAGCTTGAACAGGAATCAGCCCCAGCATTTT. Translation: CASSLNRNQPQHF.

V gene TRBV5-1 combines with J gene TRBJ2-4, with D tentatively TRBD1 (8 bases). Trimming took off 4 bases at V and 7 bases at J, with 12 bases between the two ends. The CDR3 sequence is 13 residues long. Germline-derived CDR1 and CDR2 are SGHRS and YFSETQ. CDR3 region: CASSGQGGNIQYF. The DNA of the CDR3 is TGCGCCAGCAGCGGACAGGGAGGGAACATTCAGTACTTC.

The J gene is TRBJ2-1, the V gene TRBV7-2; no clear D. Germline CDR1 is SGHTA and CDR2 is FQGNSA. The CDR3 contains 12 residues. Trimming stripped 5 bases from V and 9 bases from J, with 11 bases between. The CDR3 region has the DNA TGTGCCAGCAGCCAAGATCAGTTTGAGCAGTTCTTC. Translation: CASSQDQFEQFF.

The chain uses TRBV4-2 and TRBJ1-3; tentatively, D is TRBD1 (5 bases). This CDR3 contains 16 residues. CDR1 is LGHNA, CDR2 YNFKEQ, per germline. Between the trimmed V and J ends, which lost 3 bases and 2 bases, there was a span of 14 bases. The CDR3 DNA sequence: TGTGCCAGCAGCCAGGACACTCTTGATCCTGGAAACACCATATATTTT. Translation gives CASSQDTLDPGNTIYF.

The gene calls are TRBV6-1 and TRBJ2-6; TRBD1 agrees at 7 bases. With V trimmed by 4 bases and J by 3 bases, 3 bases remained unmatched. The CDR3 contains 15 residues. Germline V CDR1 and CDR2: MNHNS, SASEGT. In DNA form, the CDR3 reads TGTGCCAGCAGTGGAACAGGGGATGGGGCCAACGTCCTGACTTTC. This translates into CASSGTGDGANVLTF.

The V gene is TRBV28, the J gene TRBJ2-1; 8 bases line up with TRBD1. This CDR3 region has 13 residues. CDR1 is MDHEN and CDR2 is SYDVKM in the germline V gene. Unmatched junction bases numbered 7, after V lost 7 bases and J lost 8 bases. For the CDR3, the DNA is TGTGCCAGCATGGTACAGGGGGACTATGAGCAGTTCTTC. It specifies CASMVQGDYEQFF.